This T cell receptor beta chain originates from a study of sequential checkpoint blockade in melanoma. Overall study: Patients were randomized 1:1 to nivolumab-then-ipilimumab or ipilimumab-then-nivolumab first-line.

Assay: immunoSEQ multiplex PCR; the TCRdb copy retains only in-frame clones and omits some. Of 30,000 to 35,000 clones in the sample, roughly 84% are singletons; the top ten hold around 19%. The CDR3 spans 13 residues. Germline V gene data show CDR1 as MNHNY and CDR2 as SVGAGI (reference sequence). Trimming removed 11 bases at V and 6 bases at J, with 17 bases between. Treatment described: randomized to nivolumab then ipilimumab (arm A) or the reverse (arm B). No patient had prior DNA-damaging chemotherapy. From thawed PBMCs, live CD3+CD8+ cells negative for CD19 and CD56 were sorted. The source material was CD8+ T cells sorted from blood (inferred from file names), sampled from a patient given nivolumab and ipilimumab in sequence. J is TRBJ2-1 and V is TRBV6-6, with D unclear. This receptor was taken from a human donor with melanoma. CDR3 sequence (DNA): TGTGCCGTTAGAAAAAGACAACTCAATGAGCAGTTCTTC. This sequence encodes CAVRKRQLNEQFF.